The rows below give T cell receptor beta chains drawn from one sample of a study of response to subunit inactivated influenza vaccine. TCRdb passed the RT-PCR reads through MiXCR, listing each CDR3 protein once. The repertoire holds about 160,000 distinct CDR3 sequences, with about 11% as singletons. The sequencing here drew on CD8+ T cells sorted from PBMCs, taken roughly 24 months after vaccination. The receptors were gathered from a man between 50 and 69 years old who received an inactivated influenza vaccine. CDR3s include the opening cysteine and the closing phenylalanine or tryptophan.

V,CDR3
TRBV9,CASSVVYGRADLNTEAFF
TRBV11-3,CASSLKRGALAGELFF
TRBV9,CASSVGSSGYEQYF
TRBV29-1,CSVEHTGGAGTEAFF
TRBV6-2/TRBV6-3,CASSYSLHGQNNEQFF
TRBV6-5,CASSYRESSYEQYF
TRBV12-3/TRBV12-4,CASRARRESIQYF
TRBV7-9,CASSFTREETQYF
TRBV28,CASSRDYSGNTIYF
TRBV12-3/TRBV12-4,CASSIGLQGYGYTF
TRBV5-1,CASSLSGEVDQFF
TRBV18,CASSPGATRKNTEAFF
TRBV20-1,CSAQLAGGSYEQYF
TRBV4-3,CASSHSGTATEAFF
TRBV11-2,CASSMDVQETQYF
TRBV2,CASASPAEQFF
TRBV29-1,CSVEYRDRDGEQFF
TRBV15,CATSILAGSYNEQFF
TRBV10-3,CAIRGLGYNEQFF
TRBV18,CASSELDTTAGYTQYF
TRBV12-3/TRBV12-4,CASSPGNIQYF
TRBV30,CAWSSTGGGETQYF
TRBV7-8,CASSLLAGGPSGIQYF
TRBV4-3,CASSQDQGGPSYNEQFF
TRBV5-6,CASSLSPPRGDEQFF
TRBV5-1,CASSWGQSSSYNEQFF